These T cell receptor beta chains were read from a single sample in a study of T cells in Graves' hyperthyroidism and ophthalmopathy. TCRdb reprocessed the multiplex PCR reads with MiXCR, giving one entry per CDR3 protein. Here the sample spans about 110,000 distinct CDR3 sequences, 15% to 20% being singletons. The material sequenced was blood. The source is a woman aged 45-65 years with Graves' hyperthyroidism. Both conserved end residues are part of each CDR3. The order of the fields is D gene, V gene, J gene, clone size, CDR3 DNA, CDR3 protein. A D gene is named only where the DNA matches it firmly. Clone size is shown for a subset of rows, as once, few, many or a class of expanded clone.

d_gene: .; v_gene: TRBV19; j_gene: TRBJ2-2; abundance: many; CDR3nt: TGTGCCAGTAGTCCAAGGGGTTGGGATTACACCGGGGAGCTGTTTTTT; CDR3aa: CASSPRGWDYTGELFF
d_gene: .; v_gene: TRBV30; j_gene: TRBJ2-1; abundance: .; CDR3nt: TGTGCCTGGACCCGGGCCAATGAGCAGTTCTTC; CDR3aa: CAWTRANEQFF
d_gene: TRBD2; v_gene: TRBV10-3; j_gene: TRBJ2-7; abundance: many; CDR3nt: TGTGCCATCAGAGCGGGGCAGCAACAGAACGAGCAGTACTTC; CDR3aa: CAIRAGQQQNEQYF
d_gene: .; v_gene: TRBV3-1; j_gene: TRBJ1-1; abundance: .; CDR3nt: TGTGCCAGCAGCCAAGTTCCAGGGTGGACTGAAGCTTTCTTT; CDR3aa: CASSQVPGWTEAFF
d_gene: TRBD2; v_gene: TRBV5-1; j_gene: TRBJ2-3; abundance: many; CDR3nt: TGCGCCAGCCACAGGACTAGCGGGAGCACAGATACGCAGTATTTT; CDR3aa: CASHRTSGSTDTQYF
d_gene: TRBD1; v_gene: TRBV5-4; j_gene: TRBJ1-1; abundance: .; CDR3nt: TGTGCCAGCTCACCGGACAGGGAGATGGGGACTGAAGCTTTCTTT; CDR3aa: CASSPDREMGTEAFF
d_gene: .; v_gene: TRBV5-1; j_gene: TRBJ2-5; abundance: .; CDR3nt: TGCGCCAGCAGCTTGGGAGCGCCAGCGAGAGCCCAGTACTTC; CDR3aa: CASSLGAPARAQYF
d_gene: .; v_gene: TRBV19; j_gene: TRBJ1-5; abundance: many; CDR3nt: TGTGCCAGTAGCGATCAGGGGTTTAGACAGCCCCAGCATTTT; CDR3aa: CASSDQGFRQPQHF
d_gene: TRBD2; v_gene: TRBV20-1; j_gene: TRBJ2-1; abundance: .; CDR3nt: TGCAGTGCCCTCCGGGGGGGCTCCTACAATGAGCAGTTCTTC; CDR3aa: CSALRGGSYNEQFF
d_gene: TRBD2; v_gene: TRBV2; j_gene: TRBJ2-1; abundance: .; CDR3nt: TGTGCCAGCAGTGGGGGACTAGCGGTCAATGAGCAGTTCTTC; CDR3aa: CASSGGLAVNEQFF
d_gene: .; v_gene: TRBV6-2/TRBV6-3; j_gene: TRBJ1-2; abundance: many; CDR3nt: TGTGCCAGCAGTTACGCGCTGTCCGGGACTGAGTATGGCTACACCTTC; CDR3aa: CASSYALSGTEYGYTF
d_gene: TRBD2; v_gene: TRBV12-3/TRBV12-4; j_gene: TRBJ2-7; abundance: many; CDR3nt: TGTGCCAGCAGTTTTAGGTCCGGAGGACTAGCGGTCTCCTACGAGCAGTACTTC; CDR3aa: CASSFRSGGLAVSYEQYF
d_gene: .; v_gene: TRBV5-8; j_gene: TRBJ2-5; abundance: many; CDR3nt: TGTGCCAGCAGCCACGTCAGGGGGGCCCAGTACTTC; CDR3aa: CASSHVRGAQYF
d_gene: .; v_gene: TRBV30; j_gene: TRBJ2-3; abundance: many; CDR3nt: TGTGCCTGGAGTTCCCTGACGGATACGCAGTATTTT; CDR3aa: CAWSSLTDTQYF
d_gene: TRBD2; v_gene: TRBV5-4; j_gene: TRBJ2-3; abundance: few; CDR3nt: TGTGCCAGCAGCTTTGGTTTAGCGGGGGTCACAGATACGCAGTATTTT; CDR3aa: CASSFGLAGVTDTQYF
d_gene: .; v_gene: TRBV30; j_gene: TRBJ2-5; abundance: many; CDR3nt: TGTGCCTGGAGACTAAAAGGGGAGACCCAGTACTTC; CDR3aa: CAWRLKGETQYF
d_gene: TRBD2; v_gene: TRBV12-5; j_gene: TRBJ2-2; abundance: many; CDR3nt: TGTGCTAGTGCACCCCCCGGGACTAGAGGAGGTTGGAACACCGGGGAGCTGTTTTTT; CDR3aa: CASAPPGTRGGWNTGELFF
d_gene: .; v_gene: TRBV15; j_gene: TRBJ1-5; abundance: few; CDR3nt: TGTGCCACCAGTACCAGGACAGCCCAGCCCCAGCATTTT; CDR3aa: CATSTRTAQPQHF
d_gene: TRBD2; v_gene: TRBV18; j_gene: TRBJ2-7; abundance: many; CDR3nt: TGTGCCAGCTCACCACAAAACCTAGCGGAACAGTACTTC; CDR3aa: CASSPQNLAEQYF
d_gene: .; v_gene: TRBV28; j_gene: TRBJ1-2; abundance: many; CDR3nt: TGTGCCAGCAGTGAACTACCGGGACTTACCTATGGCTACACCTTC; CDR3aa: CASSELPGLTYGYTF
d_gene: TRBD1; v_gene: TRBV2; j_gene: TRBJ1-1; abundance: many; CDR3nt: TGTGCCAGTACTCAGACAGGGCCGAACACTGAAGCTTTCTTT; CDR3aa: CASTQTGPNTEAFF
d_gene: .; v_gene: TRBV5-1; j_gene: TRBJ1-4; abundance: many; CDR3nt: TGCGCCAGCAGCAGGGACAAGTGGTCGGCTAATGAAAAACTGTTTTTT; CDR3aa: CASSRDKWSANEKLFF
d_gene: TRBD1; v_gene: TRBV27; j_gene: TRBJ2-1; abundance: many; CDR3nt: TGTGCCAGCAGTGTATGGGGACAGGGTCGTGATGAGCAGTTCTTC; CDR3aa: CASSVWGQGRDEQFF
d_gene: .; v_gene: TRBV5-8; j_gene: TRBJ2-3; abundance: many; CDR3nt: TGTGCCAGCAGCTCCGCAGGGTACACAGATACGCAGTATTTT; CDR3aa: CASSSAGYTDTQYF
d_gene: TRBD2; v_gene: TRBV24-1; j_gene: TRBJ2-1; abundance: many; CDR3nt: TGTGCCACCAGTGATTCTCGCGGGAGGGCCAATGAGCAGTTCTTC; CDR3aa: CATSDSRGRANEQFF
d_gene: .; v_gene: TRBV7-2; j_gene: TRBJ2-7; abundance: many; CDR3nt: TGTGCCAGCAGCTCACTCCGGTCCTCCGAGCAGTACTTC; CDR3aa: CASSSLRSSEQYF
d_gene: TRBD2; v_gene: TRBV2; j_gene: TRBJ2-3; abundance: .; CDR3nt: TGTGCCCGAACCGGGACTAGTAAAGGAGATACGCAGTATTTT; CDR3aa: CARTGTSKGDTQYF
d_gene: TRBD1; v_gene: TRBV5-1; j_gene: TRBJ1-1; abundance: few; CDR3nt: TGCGCCAGCAGCTTGGGGACAGGGAGGAACACTGAAGCTTTCTTT; CDR3aa: CASSLGTGRNTEAFF
d_gene: .; v_gene: TRBV2; j_gene: TRBJ1-1; abundance: many; CDR3nt: TGTGCCAGCAGGGCAGGGGAGGTCACTGAAGCTTTCTTT; CDR3aa: CASRAGEVTEAFF
d_gene: .; v_gene: TRBV28; j_gene: TRBJ2-7; abundance: .; CDR3nt: TGTGCCAGCAGTTACCACAGGGAGAACTACGAGCAGTACTTC; CDR3aa: CASSYHRENYEQYF
d_gene: TRBD2; v_gene: TRBV24-1; j_gene: TRBJ2-1; abundance: many; CDR3nt: TGTGCCACCAGTGAGTTAGCGGGATCGGCCAATGAGCAGTTCTTC; CDR3aa: CATSELAGSANEQFF
d_gene: TRBD1; v_gene: TRBV2; j_gene: TRBJ1-6; abundance: many; CDR3nt: TGTGCCAGCAGCGAAAACGACAGGGTTGGTTCACCCCTCCACTTT; CDR3aa: CASSENDRVGSPLHF
d_gene: .; v_gene: TRBV11-2; j_gene: TRBJ1-2; abundance: .; CDR3nt: TGTGCCAGCAGCTTAGAACTGCTTGCGGGCAGTAACTATGGCTACACCTTC; CDR3aa: CASSLELLAGSNYGYTF
d_gene: TRBD1; v_gene: TRBV11-2; j_gene: TRBJ2-6; abundance: many; CDR3nt: TGTGCCAGCAGCCCGGGACAGGGGATCTCTGGGGCCAACGTCCTGACTTTC; CDR3aa: CASSPGQGISGANVLTF
d_gene: TRBD2; v_gene: TRBV29-1; j_gene: TRBJ2-1; abundance: many; CDR3nt: TGCAGCGTTGTTTCGCGGGAGGCTTACTACAATGAGCAGTTCTTC; CDR3aa: CSVVSREAYYNEQFF
d_gene: .; v_gene: TRBV28; j_gene: TRBJ1-4; abundance: many; CDR3nt: TGTGCCAGCTCTGGGAAGGTGGGAAAACTGTTTTTT; CDR3aa: CASSGKVGKLFF
d_gene: .; v_gene: TRBV9; j_gene: TRBJ2-1; abundance: many; CDR3nt: TGTGCCAGCAGCGTAGGGGACCCGAGCTCCTACAATGAGCAGTTCTTC; CDR3aa: CASSVGDPSSYNEQFF
d_gene: .; v_gene: TRBV28; j_gene: TRBJ1-4; abundance: many; CDR3nt: TGTGCCAGCAGTCAGGGGAAAGAAAAACTGTTTTTT; CDR3aa: CASSQGKEKLFF
d_gene: TRBD1; v_gene: TRBV7-9; j_gene: TRBJ1-1; abundance: many; CDR3nt: TGTGCCAGCAGCAAAAGACAGGGGCCGAATACTGAAGCTTTCTTT; CDR3aa: CASSKRQGPNTEAFF
d_gene: TRBD2; v_gene: TRBV6-2/TRBV6-3; j_gene: TRBJ2-7; abundance: .; CDR3nt: TGTGCCACCGGACTAGCGCGCTACGGGCAGTACTTC; CDR3aa: CATGLARYGQYF
d_gene: .; v_gene: TRBV27; j_gene: TRBJ2-4; abundance: .; CDR3nt: TGTGCCAGCAGTAGGGACGTAGCCAAAAACATTCAGTACTTC; CDR3aa: CASSRDVAKNIQYF
d_gene: TRBD1; v_gene: TRBV28; j_gene: TRBJ2-4; abundance: many; CDR3nt: TGTGCCAGCAGCCCCCGACTGACAGGGCCTGGTGAGGCCAAAAACATTCAGTACTTC; CDR3aa: CASSPRLTGPGEAKNIQYF
d_gene: .; v_gene: TRBV19; j_gene: TRBJ2-7; abundance: few; CDR3nt: TGTGCCAGTAGTCCGACTAACCTCTACGAGCAGTACTTC; CDR3aa: CASSPTNLYEQYF
d_gene: .; v_gene: TRBV7-3; j_gene: TRBJ1-1; abundance: many; CDR3nt: TGTGCCAGCAGCTTAGACAGTGACACTGAAGCTTTCTTT; CDR3aa: CASSLDSDTEAFF
d_gene: .; v_gene: TRBV7-2; j_gene: TRBJ1-3; abundance: many; CDR3nt: TGTGCCAGCAGCTCGACCGAGAGGGGTGGAAACACCATATATTTT; CDR3aa: CASSSTERGGNTIYF
d_gene: TRBD2; v_gene: TRBV7-9; j_gene: TRBJ2-7; abundance: once; CDR3nt: TGTGCCAGCAGCACATATAGCGGGAGGGCCGGCGAGCAGTACTTC; CDR3aa: CASSTYSGRAGEQYF
d_gene: .; v_gene: TRBV20-1; j_gene: TRBJ2-7; abundance: many; CDR3nt: TGCAGTGCCCCAATCCCAGGGTCTGGGGACGAGCAGTACTTC; CDR3aa: CSAPIPGSGDEQYF
d_gene: .; v_gene: TRBV20-1; j_gene: TRBJ2-7; abundance: many; CDR3nt: TGCAGTGCTAGAGCGGGAGCGGCCCTCGCCTACGAGCAGTACTTC; CDR3aa: CSARAGAALAYEQYF
d_gene: .; v_gene: TRBV18; j_gene: TRBJ2-5; abundance: many; CDR3nt: TGTGCCACAAACCTGGGGGGCGAGACCCAGTACTTC; CDR3aa: CATNLGGETQYF
d_gene: TRBD2; v_gene: TRBV7-3; j_gene: TRBJ2-5; abundance: many; CDR3nt: TGTGCCAGCAGCGACCTAGCGGGAGGGGGAGAGACCCAGTACTTC; CDR3aa: CASSDLAGGGETQYF
d_gene: .; v_gene: TRBV11-2; j_gene: TRBJ2-7; abundance: .; CDR3nt: TGTGCCAGCAGCTATAACAGAAACTCCTACGAGCAGTACTTC; CDR3aa: CASSYNRNSYEQYF
d_gene: TRBD1; v_gene: TRBV5-1; j_gene: TRBJ1-4; abundance: many; CDR3nt: TGCGCCAGCAGCTTACAGGGGGCACCTAATGAAAAACTGTTTTTT; CDR3aa: CASSLQGAPNEKLFF
d_gene: TRBD1; v_gene: TRBV9; j_gene: TRBJ1-2; abundance: many; CDR3nt: TGTGCCAGCAGCTCCCCCGGGACAGGGGATGGCTACACCTTC; CDR3aa: CASSSPGTGDGYTF
d_gene: TRBD1; v_gene: TRBV5-6; j_gene: TRBJ1-2; abundance: few; CDR3nt: TGTGCCAGCAGCGAGGGACAGTTAGATGGCTACACCTTC; CDR3aa: CASSEGQLDGYTF
d_gene: TRBD1; v_gene: TRBV5-1; j_gene: TRBJ1-2; abundance: many; CDR3nt: TGCGCCAGCAGAGGACAGGGTTTCGGCTATGGCTACACCTTC; CDR3aa: CASRGQGFGYGYTF